This T cell receptor (beta chain) was captured in a study of blood T cells in healthy people across ages. This CDR3 spans 14 amino acids. Germline values: CDR1 KGHSH, CDR2 LQKENI. The authors ran a second PCR of 7 to 11 cycles using a sample-barcoded 5' primer and a J-beta primer mix. MiXCR, applied by TCRdb to the 5' RACE reads, yields one record per CDR3 protein. Of about 800,000 distinct CDR3 sequences in the sample, around 25% are singletons; the top ten hold under 4.5%. These sequences were also reported in another study, on T cells of mothers and their children.

The origin of this receptor is a boy under 18 in good health. Sequencing was performed on blood. This sequence joins TRBV18 and TRBJ2-5; D could derive from TRBD1 or TRBD2 (5 bases each). The DNA end is more similar to TRBJ2-7, so the J call may be wrong. As DNA, the CDR3 is TGTGCCAGCTCGCCGGGACCACTACCCTACGAGCAGTACTTC. Protein sequence: CASSPGPLPYEQYF.